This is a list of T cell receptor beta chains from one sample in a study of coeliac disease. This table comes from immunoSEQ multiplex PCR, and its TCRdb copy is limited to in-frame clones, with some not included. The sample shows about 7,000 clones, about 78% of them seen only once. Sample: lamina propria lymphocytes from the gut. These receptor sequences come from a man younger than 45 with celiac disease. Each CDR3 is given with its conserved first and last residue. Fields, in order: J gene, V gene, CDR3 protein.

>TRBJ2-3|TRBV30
CAWSVGRTSGGENTQYF
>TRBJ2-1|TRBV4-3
CASSHELAIGRNEQFF
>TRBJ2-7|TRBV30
CAWSHQRELYEQYF
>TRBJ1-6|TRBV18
CASSQGTGLSPLHF
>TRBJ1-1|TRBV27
CASSLTGTWPMNTEAFF
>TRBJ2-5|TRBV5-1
CAGTSGRPSETQYF
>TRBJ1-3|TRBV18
CASSPSQETIYF
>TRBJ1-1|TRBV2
CASSEGGTGVTKAFF
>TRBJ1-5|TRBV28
CAILGAQGGNQPQHF
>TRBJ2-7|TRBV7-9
CASSGGGAKVYEQYF
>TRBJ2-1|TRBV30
CAWSFGTGINEQFF
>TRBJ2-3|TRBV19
CASSISDSSTDTQYF
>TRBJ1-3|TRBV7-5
CVRSGGTRRNTIYF
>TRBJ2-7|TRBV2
CASSGEYEQYF
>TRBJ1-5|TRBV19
CASSIENTGQPQHF
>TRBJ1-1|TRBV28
CASSGLMNTEAFF
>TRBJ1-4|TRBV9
CASSTGAGGIEKLFF
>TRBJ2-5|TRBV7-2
CASSLEGQGGETQYF
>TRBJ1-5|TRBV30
CAWGTGTDQPQHF
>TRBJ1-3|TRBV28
CASSLGTGHPDSGNTIYF
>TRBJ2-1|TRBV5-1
CASSTTARGAGNEQFF
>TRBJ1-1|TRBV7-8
CASSTHRGQTEAFF
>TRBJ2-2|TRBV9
CASSAPGQGRYTGELFF
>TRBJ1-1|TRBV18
CASSPREAGREGTEAFF
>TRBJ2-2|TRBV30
CAWSVAGGSTGELFF
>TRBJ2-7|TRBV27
CASSLSGQGAREQYF
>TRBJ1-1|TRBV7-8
CASSPHLGTGGISTKAFF
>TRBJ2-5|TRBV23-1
CASSRRDWNSYQETQYF
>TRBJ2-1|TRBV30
CAWSEGGLYNEQFF
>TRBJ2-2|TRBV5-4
CASSRWDSGAGELFF
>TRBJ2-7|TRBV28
CASSMTGEIYEQYF
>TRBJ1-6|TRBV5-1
CASSSSLQTSPLHF
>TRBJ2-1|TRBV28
CASSFVRGRQFF
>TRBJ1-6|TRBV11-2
CASSLEVRGNSPLHF
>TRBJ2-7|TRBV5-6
CASSLALGAGPYEQYF
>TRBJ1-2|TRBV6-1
CASSEASYGYTF
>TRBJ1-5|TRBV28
CASSFSSRVQPQHF
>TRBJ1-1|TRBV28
CASSFWSEDRYTEAFF
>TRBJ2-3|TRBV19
CASSIDSEGTETDTQYF
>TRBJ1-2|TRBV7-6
CASSRNGVEGYTF
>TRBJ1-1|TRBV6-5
CASSRNIQGATKAFF
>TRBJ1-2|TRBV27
CASRTADSYYGYTF
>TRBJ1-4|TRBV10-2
CASSELGGEKLFF
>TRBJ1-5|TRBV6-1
CASSMDRLGQPQHF
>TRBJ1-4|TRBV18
CASSLHRGTNEKLFF
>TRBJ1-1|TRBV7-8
CASSLEQGGLNTEAFF
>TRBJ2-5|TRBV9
CASSVDGGDQETQYF
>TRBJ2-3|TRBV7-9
CASSLPLAGGPTDTQYF
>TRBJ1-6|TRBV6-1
CASNLQGSYNSPLHF
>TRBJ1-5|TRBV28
CASSLRGQGVGQPQHF
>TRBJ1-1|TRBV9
CASSLLSTGNTKAFF
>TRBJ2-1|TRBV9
CASSPRAGVIIEQFF
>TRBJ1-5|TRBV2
CASMGGIGNQPQHF
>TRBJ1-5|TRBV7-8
CASSLDHAGFNQPQHF
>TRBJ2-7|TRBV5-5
CASSWGAGVGYEQYF
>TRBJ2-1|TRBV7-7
CASSLVASGSPDEQFF
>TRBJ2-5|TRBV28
CASSLPGRKTQYF
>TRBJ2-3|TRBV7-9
CASSSMAGGTDTQYF
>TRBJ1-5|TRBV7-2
CASSSSFGTDQPQHF